This T cell receptor beta chain was profiled in a study of CD8+ T cells in alopecia areata. RNA extraction was followed by reverse transcription into cDNA, which acted as the sequencing template. Libraries were prepared by immunoSEQ multiplex PCR; TCRdb keeps only in-frame clonotypes and omits some of them. The data contain roughly 210,000 clones, approximately 40% of them singletons. A few counts support this clone. There are 14 residues in the CDR3. Germline loops: CDR1 SGHRS, CDR2 YFSETQ. The V segment lost 1 base and the J segment 6 bases; nucleotides outside the gene matches: 1. The treatment was: oral pan-JAK inhibitor, 5-10 mg twice daily.

The TCR originated in a human donor with alopecia areata. This sequence joins TRBV5-1 and TRBJ2-1; TRBD2 matches at 10 bases. The source material was CD4+ T cells sorted from blood, sampled at approximately week 39, from a patient treated with tofacitinib. This CDR3 is CASSLPSGSNEQFF. The CDR3 DNA reads TGCGCCAGCAGCTTGCCTAGCGGGAGCAATGAGCAGTTCTTC.